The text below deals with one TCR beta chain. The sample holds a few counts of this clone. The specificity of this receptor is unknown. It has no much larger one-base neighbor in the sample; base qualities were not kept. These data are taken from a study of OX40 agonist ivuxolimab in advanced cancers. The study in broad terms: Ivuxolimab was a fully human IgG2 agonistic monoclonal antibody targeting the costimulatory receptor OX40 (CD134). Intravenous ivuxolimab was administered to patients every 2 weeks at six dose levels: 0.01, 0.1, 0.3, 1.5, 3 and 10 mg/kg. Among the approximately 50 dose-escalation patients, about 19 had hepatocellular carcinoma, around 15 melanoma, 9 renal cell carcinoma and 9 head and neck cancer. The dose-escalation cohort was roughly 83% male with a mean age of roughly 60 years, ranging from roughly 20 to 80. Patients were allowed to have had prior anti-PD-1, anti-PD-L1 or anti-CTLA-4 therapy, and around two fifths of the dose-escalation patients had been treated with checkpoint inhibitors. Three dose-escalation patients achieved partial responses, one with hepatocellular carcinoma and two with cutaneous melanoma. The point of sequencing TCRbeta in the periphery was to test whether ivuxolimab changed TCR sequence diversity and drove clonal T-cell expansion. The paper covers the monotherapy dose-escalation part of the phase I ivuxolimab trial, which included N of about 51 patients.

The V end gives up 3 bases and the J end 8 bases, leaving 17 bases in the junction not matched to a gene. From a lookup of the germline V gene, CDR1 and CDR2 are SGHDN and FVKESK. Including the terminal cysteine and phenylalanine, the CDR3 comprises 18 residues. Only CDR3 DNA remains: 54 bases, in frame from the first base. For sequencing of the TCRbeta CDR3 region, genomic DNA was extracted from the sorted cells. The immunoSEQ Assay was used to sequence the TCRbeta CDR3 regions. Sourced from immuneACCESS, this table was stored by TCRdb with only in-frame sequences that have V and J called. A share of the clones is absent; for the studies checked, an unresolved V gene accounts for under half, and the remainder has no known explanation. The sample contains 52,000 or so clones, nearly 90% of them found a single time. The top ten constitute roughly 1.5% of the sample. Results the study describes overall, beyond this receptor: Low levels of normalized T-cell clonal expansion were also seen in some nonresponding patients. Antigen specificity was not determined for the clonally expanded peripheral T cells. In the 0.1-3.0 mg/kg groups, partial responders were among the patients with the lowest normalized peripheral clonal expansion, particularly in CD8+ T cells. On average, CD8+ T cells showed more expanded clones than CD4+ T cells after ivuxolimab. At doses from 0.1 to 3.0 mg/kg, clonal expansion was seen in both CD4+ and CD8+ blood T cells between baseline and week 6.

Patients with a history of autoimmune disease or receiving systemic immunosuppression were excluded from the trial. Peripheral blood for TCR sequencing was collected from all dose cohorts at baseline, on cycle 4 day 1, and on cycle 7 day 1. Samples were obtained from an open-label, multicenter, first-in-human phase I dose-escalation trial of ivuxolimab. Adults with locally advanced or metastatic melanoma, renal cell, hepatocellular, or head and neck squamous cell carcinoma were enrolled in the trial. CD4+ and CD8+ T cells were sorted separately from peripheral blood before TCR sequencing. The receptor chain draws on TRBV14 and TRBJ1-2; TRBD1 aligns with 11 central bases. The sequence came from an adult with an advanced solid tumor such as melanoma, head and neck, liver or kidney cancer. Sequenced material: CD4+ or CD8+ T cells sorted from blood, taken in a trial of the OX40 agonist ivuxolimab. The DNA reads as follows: TGTGCCAGCAGCCAGGCAGGACAGGGGGCTCGGCGTTCTATCGGCTACACCTTC. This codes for CASSQAGQGARRSIGYTF. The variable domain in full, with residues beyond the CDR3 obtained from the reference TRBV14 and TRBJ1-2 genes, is EAGVTQFPSHSVIEKGQTVTLRCDPISGHDNLYWYRRVMGKEIKFLLHFVKESKQDESGMPNNRFLAERTGGTYSTLKVQPAELEDSGVYFCASSQAGQGARRSIGYTFGSGTRLTVV.